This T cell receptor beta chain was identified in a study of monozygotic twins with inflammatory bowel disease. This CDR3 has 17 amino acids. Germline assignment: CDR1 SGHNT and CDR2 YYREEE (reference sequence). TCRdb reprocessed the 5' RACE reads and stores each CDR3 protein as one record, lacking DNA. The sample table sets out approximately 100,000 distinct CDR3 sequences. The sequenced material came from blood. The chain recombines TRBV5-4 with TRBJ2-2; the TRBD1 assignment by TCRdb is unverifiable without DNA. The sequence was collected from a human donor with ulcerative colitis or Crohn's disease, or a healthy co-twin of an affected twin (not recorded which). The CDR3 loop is CASSRTGTQRPAGELFF.